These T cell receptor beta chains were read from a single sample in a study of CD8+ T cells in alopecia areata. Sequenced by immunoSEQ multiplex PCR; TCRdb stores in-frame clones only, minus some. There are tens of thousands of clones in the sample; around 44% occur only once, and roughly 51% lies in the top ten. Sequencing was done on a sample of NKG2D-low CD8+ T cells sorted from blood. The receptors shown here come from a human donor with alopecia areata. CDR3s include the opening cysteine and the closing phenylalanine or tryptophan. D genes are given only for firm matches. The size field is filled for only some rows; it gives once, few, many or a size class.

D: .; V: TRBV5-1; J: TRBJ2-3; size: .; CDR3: CASSLDPGADTQYF; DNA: TGCGCCAGCAGCTTGGACCCGGGTGCAGATACGCAGTATTTT
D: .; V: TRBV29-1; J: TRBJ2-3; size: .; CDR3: CSVGDRTDTQYF; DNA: TGCAGCGTTGGAGACCGCACAGATACGCAGTATTTT
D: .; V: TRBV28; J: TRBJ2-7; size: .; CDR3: CASSTDSYEQYF; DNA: TGTGCCAGCAGTACAGACTCCTACGAGCAGTACTTC
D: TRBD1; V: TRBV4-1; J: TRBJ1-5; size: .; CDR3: CASSHSGQGAGIPQHF; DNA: TGCGCCAGCAGCCACTCGGGACAGGGGGCGGGGATCCCCCAGCATTTT
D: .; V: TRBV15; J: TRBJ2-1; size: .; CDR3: CATSRGAGSYRDEQFF; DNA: TGTGCCACCAGCAGAGGGGCAGGCTCCTACAGGGATGAGCAGTTCTTC
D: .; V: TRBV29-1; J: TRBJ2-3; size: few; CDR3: CSVWGTDTQYF; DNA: TGCAGCGTTTGGGGCACAGATACGCAGTATTTT
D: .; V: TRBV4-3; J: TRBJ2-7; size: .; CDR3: CASSQGARDNEQYF; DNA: TGCGCCAGCAGCCAAGGTGCCAGGGACAACGAGCAGTACTTC
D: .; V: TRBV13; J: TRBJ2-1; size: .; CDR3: CASSFPQTGITFF; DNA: TGTGCCAGCAGCTTCCCACAGACAGGCATTACGTTCTTC
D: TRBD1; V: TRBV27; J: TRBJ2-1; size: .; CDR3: CASSLVGGHEQFF; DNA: TGTGCCAGCAGTTTAGTAGGGGGCCATGAGCAGTTCTTC
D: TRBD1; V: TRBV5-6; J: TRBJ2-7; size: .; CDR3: CASSGDRGDEQYF; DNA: TGTGCCAGCAGCGGAGACAGGGGAGACGAGCAGTACTTC
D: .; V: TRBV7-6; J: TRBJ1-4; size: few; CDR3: CASSLIEGAEKLFF; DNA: TGTGCCAGCAGCTTGATTGAAGGGGCTGAAAAACTGTTTTTT
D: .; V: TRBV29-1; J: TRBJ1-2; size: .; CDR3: CSVVTGPYGYTF; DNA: TGCAGCGTCGTAACAGGCCCCTATGGCTACACCTTC
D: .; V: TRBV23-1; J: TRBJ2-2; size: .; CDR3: CASKLIDRGPGSCFF; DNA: .
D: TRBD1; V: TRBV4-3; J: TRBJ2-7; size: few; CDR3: CASSQHTGTGDEQYF; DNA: TGCGCCAGCAGCCAACATACCGGGACAGGGGACGAGCAGTACTTC
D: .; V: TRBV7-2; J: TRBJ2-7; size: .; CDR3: CASSSLYTAPSYEQYF; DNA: TGTGCCAGCAGCTCCCTATATACGGCCCCTTCCTACGAGCAGTACTTC
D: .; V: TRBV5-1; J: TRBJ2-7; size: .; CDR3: CASSLEAGQAAYEQYF; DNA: TGCGCCAGCAGCTTGGAAGCCGGGCAGGCCGCCTACGAGCAGTACTTC
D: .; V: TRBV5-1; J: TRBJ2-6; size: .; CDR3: CASSEYDSGANVLTF; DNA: TGCGCCAGCAGCGAATACGACTCTGGGGCCAACGTCCTGACTTTC
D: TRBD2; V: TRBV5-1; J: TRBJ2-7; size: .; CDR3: CASSWTSGSFEQYF; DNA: TGCGCCAGCAGCTGGACTAGCGGGAGTTTCGAGCAGTACTTC
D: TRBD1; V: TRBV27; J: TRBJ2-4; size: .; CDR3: CASGRDRVNIQYF; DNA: TGTGCCAGCGGCCGGGACAGGGTAAACATTCAGTACTTC